One sample yielded the 17 T cell receptor beta chains listed below, sequenced in a study of blood T cell repertoires in COVID-19. Here immunoSEQ multiplex PCR was the method, and the copy in TCRdb shows in-frame clones only, minus some. The sample has 97,000 or so clones, almost 85% seen once. The sample comprised peripheral blood. The receptors derive from a middle-aged man with active or convalescent COVID-19.

The V gene is TRBV12-3 or TRBV12-4, the J gene TRBJ1-3; D possibly corresponds to TRBD1 (5 bases). There are 13 residues in the CDR3. V was pared by 7 bases and J by 1 base, with 8 bases between. In nucleotides, the CDR3 is TGTGCCAGCAAGGCAGGGTCTGGAAACACCATATATTTT. Encoded protein: CASKAGSGNTIYF.

V and J are TRBV19 and TRBJ1-1; a weak D match, TRBD1 (5 bases). The V gene lost 5 bases and the J gene lost 8 bases, with 18 bases spanning the gap. This CDR3 has 14 residues. CDR1 is LNHDA and CDR2 is SQIVND in the germline V gene (reference sequence). CDR3: CASSRSDSLFEAFF. The DNA for the CDR3 is TGTGCCAGTAGTCGATCAGACAGTCTTTTCGAAGCTTTCTTT.

The chain uses TRBV6-4 and TRBJ1-2; no clear D gene. Germline CDR1 and CDR2: MRHNA and SNTAGT. The CDR3 is made up of 11 amino acids. With 6 bases removed from V and 8 bases from J, the gap between germline ends came to 10 bases. The CDR3 loop reads CASRSPGGYTF. The CDR3 DNA sequence: TGTGCCAGCAGGTCGCCCGGGGGCTACACCTTC.

The rearrangement links TRBV9 to TRBJ1-2; D is possibly TRBD1 (6 bases). The CDR3 runs 15 residues. Germline lookup yields CDR1 SGDLS and CDR2 YYNGEE. V was trimmed by 0 bases and J by 4 bases, leaving 13 bases between them. The CDR3 DNA is TGTGCCAGCAGCGTAGGGGGGCTCCCTTCCTATGGCTACACCTTC. Translating it yields CASSVGGLPSYGYTF. Based on the CDR3 plus reference TRBV9 and TRBJ1-2, the full variable domain is DSGVTQTPKHLITATGQRVTLRCSPRSGDLSVYWYQQSLDQGLQFLIQYYNGEERAKGNILERFSAQQFPDLHSELNLSSLELGDSALYFCASSVGGLPSYGYTFGSGTRLTVV.

The chain recombines TRBV7-9 with TRBJ1-1, with 10 bases fitting TRBD1. V was pared by 5 bases and J by 6 bases, with 12 bases of the junction left unmatched. The CDR3 has 16 residues. CDR1 SEHNR and CDR2 FQNEAQ come from the germline V gene (reference sequence). Written as DNA, the CDR3 is TGTGCCAGCAGCGTCAGCTCCGGGACAGGGGTGGCTGAAGCTTTCTTT. This codes for CASSVSSGTGVAEAFF.

The genes are TRBV5-1 and TRBJ1-1; perhaps TRBD1 as D (5 bases). Trimming took off 3 bases at V and 2 bases at J, with 14 bases between the two ends. Per the germline V gene, CDR1 is SGHRS and CDR2 is YFSETQ. There are 15 residues in the CDR3. Here the CDR3 DNA reads TGCGCCAGCAGCTCGGCAGGGTCTGTCAACACTGAAGCTTTCTTT. Protein product: CASSSAGSVNTEAFF. Complete variable domain (other parts from reference TRBV5-1 and TRBJ1-1): KAGVTQTPRYLIKTRGQQVTLSCSPISGHRSVSWYQQTPGQGLQFLFEYFSETQRNKGNFPGRFSGRQFSNSRSEMNVSTLELGDSALYLCASSSAGSVNTEAFFGQGTRLTVV.

The rearrangement joins TRBV3-1 (or the pseudogene TRBV3-2) to TRBJ1-4; 7 nucleotides align to TRBD1. This CDR3 has 15 amino acids. J lost 5 bases, V lost 3 bases, and 6 bases had no gene match. The germline V gene encodes CDR1 LGHDT and CDR2 YNNKEL (reference sequence). The CDR3 loop is CASSQPSRGNEKLFF. As DNA, the CDR3 is TGTGCCAGCAGCCAGCCTAGCAGGGGGAATGAAAAACTGTTTTTT.

J is TRBJ1-4 and V is TRBV2, with 9 bases matching TRBD1. The CDR3 is made up of 14 amino acids. The trim removed 7 bases at V and 4 bases at J, leaving 4 bases unmatched. Germline assignment: CDR1 SNHLY and CDR2 FYNNEI. Written as DNA, the CDR3 is TGTGCCAGCATGCCGACAGGGGGTAATGAAAAACTGTTTTTT. It is translated as CASMPTGGNEKLFF. The variable domain in full, with the rest retrieved from reference TRBV2 and TRBJ1-4, is EPEVTQTPSHQVTQMGQEVILRCVPISNHLYFYWYRQILGQKVEFLVSFYNNEISEKSEIFDDQFSVERPDGSNFTLKIRSTKLEDSAMYFCASMPTGGNEKLFFGSGTQLSVL.

The rearrangement uses TRBV10-2 and TRBJ2-5; TRBD2 matches 11 bases. The CDR3 sequence is 15 residues long. Germline lookup yields CDR1 WSHSY and CDR2 SAAADI. The junction had 4 bases not matched to a gene; V was cut back by 6 bases and J by 1 base. CDR3 sequence: CASSRGLAAQETQYF. Here the CDR3 DNA reads TGCGCCAGCAGCAGGGGACTAGCGGCCCAAGAGACCCAGTACTTC.

This clone came up once. CDR3 sequence: CASSRQNNQPQHF. For the CDR3, the DNA is TGTGCCAGCAGTAGACAGAACAATCAGCCCCAGCATTTT. The chain uses TRBV7-2 and TRBJ1-5; D perhaps matches TRBD1 (5 bases). The CDR3 contains 13 residues. The V end lost 6 bases, the J end lost 3 bases, and 9 bases lay between the germline ends. Germline V gene data show CDR1 as SGHTA and CDR2 as FQGNSA.

The chain couples TRBV5-8 to TRBJ1-2, with D hard to call. Trimming shortened V by 7 bases and J by 1 base, and 14 bases separated the two germline ends. Germline CDR1 and CDR2: SGHTS and YDEGEE. The CDR3 extends over 14 amino acids. The CDR3 here is CASFRRGFNYGYTF. CDR3 bases: TGTGCCAGCTTCCGTCGGGGTTTTAACTATGGCTACACCTTC.

The CDR3 nucleotides read TGTGCCAGCACCTTTGAGGAGGCGACAGATACGCAGTATTTT. This gives the protein CASTFEEATDTQYF. The chain employs TRBV5-6 and TRBJ2-3, with D tentatively TRBD2 (5 bases). This CDR3 contains 14 residues. Germline values: CDR1 SGHDT, CDR2 YYEEEE. The ends were cut back, 6 bases at V and 3 bases at J, with 14 bases in the middle.

This clone came up once. The V call is TRBV6-5, the J call TRBJ2-1, with TRBD2 matching over 8 bases. The trim removed 6 bases at V and 8 bases at J, leaving 12 bases unmatched. The germline V gene encodes CDR1 MNHEY and CDR2 SVGAGI. This CDR3 is 15 amino acids long. The CDR3 spells CASRYAGGLADEQFF. The CDR3, as DNA: TGTGCCAGCAGATATGCGGGGGGCCTTGCCGATGAGCAGTTCTTC.

This clone was seen many times. This chain connects TRBV18 to TRBJ1-3, with D perhaps TRBD1 (6 bases). Per the germline V gene, CDR1 is KGHSH and CDR2 is LQKENI. Trimming removed 6 bases at V and 8 bases at J, with 23 bases between. The CDR3 has 16 residues. The CDR3 loop reads CASSLGAQGRMDTIYF. DNA of the CDR3: TGTGCCAGCTCCCTTGGGGCACAGGGAAGAATGGACACCATATATTTT.

This clone has more than one count but fewer than ten. This chain links TRBV3-1 (or the pseudogene TRBV3-2) with TRBJ1-6, with unresolved D. There are 18 residues in the CDR3. Germline CDR1 LGHDT, CDR2 YNNKEL (reference sequence). Trimming pared 0 bases from V and 0 bases from J, leaving 12 bases between. Here the CDR3 reads CASSQDQVLSSYNSPLHF. The CDR3 coding sequence is TGTGCCAGCAGCCAAGATCAGGTATTAAGCTCCTATAATTCACCCCTCCACTTT.

The chain combines TRBV12-3 or TRBV12-4 with TRBJ1-2; the match to TRBD1 covers 10 bases. V shed 4 bases and J 7 bases; nucleotides not matched to a gene: 3. The CDR3 totals 13 residues. The CDR3, as DNA: TGTGCCAGCAGTTCGACAGGGGGCGCTGGCTACACCTTC. It yields the protein CASSSTGGAGYTF.

The chain uses TRBV5-4 and TRBJ2-7; D possibly corresponds to TRBD2 (6 bases). Trimming took 0 bases from V and 2 from J, leaving 15 bases between them. The germline V gene has CDR1 SGHNT and CDR2 YYREEE (reference sequence). The CDR3 length is 16 residues. The CDR3 DNA follows: TGTGCCAGCAGCTTGGGGGGGACTTTTCGGACCTACGAGCAGTACTTC. It translates to CASSLGGTFRTYEQYF.